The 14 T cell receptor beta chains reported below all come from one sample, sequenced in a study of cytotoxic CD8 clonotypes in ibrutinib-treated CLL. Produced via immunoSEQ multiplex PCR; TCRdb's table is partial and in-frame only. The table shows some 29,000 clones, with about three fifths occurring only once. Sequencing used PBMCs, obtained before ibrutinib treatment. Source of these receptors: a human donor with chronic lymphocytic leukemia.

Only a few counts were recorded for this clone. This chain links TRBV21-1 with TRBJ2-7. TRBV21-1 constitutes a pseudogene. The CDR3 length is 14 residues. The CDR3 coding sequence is TGTGCCAGCAGTCACCAACAGGGACTCTACGAGCAGTACTTC. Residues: CASSHQQGLYEQYF.

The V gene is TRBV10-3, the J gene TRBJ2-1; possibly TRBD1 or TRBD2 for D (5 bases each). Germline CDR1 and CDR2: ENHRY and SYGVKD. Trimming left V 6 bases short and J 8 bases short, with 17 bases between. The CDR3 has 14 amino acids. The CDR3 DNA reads TGTGCCATCAGAGCCCCCGGGGCCGGCTATGAGCAGTTCTTC. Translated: CAIRAPGAGYEQFF.

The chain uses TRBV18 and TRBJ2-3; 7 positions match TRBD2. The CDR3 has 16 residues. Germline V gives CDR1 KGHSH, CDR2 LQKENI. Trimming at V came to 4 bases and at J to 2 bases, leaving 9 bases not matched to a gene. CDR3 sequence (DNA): TGTGCCAGCTCACTTCTCGAGGCGGGGGTCACAGATACGCAGTATTTT. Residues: CASSLLEAGVTDTQYF. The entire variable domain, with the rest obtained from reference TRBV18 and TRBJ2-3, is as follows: NAGVMQNPRHLVRRRGQEARLRCSPMKGHSHVYWYRQLPEEGLKFMVYLQKENIIDESGMPKERFSAEFPKEGPSILRIQQVVRGDSAAYFCASSLLEAGVTDTQYFGPGTRLTVL.

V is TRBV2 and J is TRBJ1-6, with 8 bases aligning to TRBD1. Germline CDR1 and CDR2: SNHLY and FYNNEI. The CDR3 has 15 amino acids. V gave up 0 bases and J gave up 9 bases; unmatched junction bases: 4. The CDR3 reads CASSEATGEVSPLHF. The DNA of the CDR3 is TGTGCCAGCAGTGAAGCGACAGGGGAGGTTTCACCCCTCCACTTT.

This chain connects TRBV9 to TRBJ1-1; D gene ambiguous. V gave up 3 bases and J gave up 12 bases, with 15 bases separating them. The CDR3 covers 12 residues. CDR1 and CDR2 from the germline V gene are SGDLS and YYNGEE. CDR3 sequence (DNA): TGTGCCAGCAGCGCAACCCTGGATGGGACTTTCTTT. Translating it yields CASSATLDGTFF.

CDR3 in amino acids: CASSPGGQNYGYTF. The CDR3 DNA reads TGTGCCAGCAGCCCCGGGGGCCAGAACTATGGCTACACCTTC. This chain links TRBV27 with TRBJ1-2; D might be TRBD1 (6 bases). Germline V lookup: CDR1 MNHEY, CDR2 SMNVEV (reference sequence). Trimming stripped 6 bases from V and 2 bases from J, with 13 bases between. The CDR3 spans 14 residues.

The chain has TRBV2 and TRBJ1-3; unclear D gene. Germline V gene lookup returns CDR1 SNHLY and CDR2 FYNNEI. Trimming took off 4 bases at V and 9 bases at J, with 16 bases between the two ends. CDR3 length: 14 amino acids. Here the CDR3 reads CASSAASSTSTIYF. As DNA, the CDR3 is TGTGCCAGCAGTGCCGCCTCCTCGACTAGCACCATATATTTT.

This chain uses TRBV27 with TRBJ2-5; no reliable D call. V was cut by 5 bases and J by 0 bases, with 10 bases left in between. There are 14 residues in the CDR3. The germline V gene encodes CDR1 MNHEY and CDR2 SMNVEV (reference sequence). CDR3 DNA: TGTGCCAGCAGTCCACAGCAGAACCAAGAGACCCAGTACTTC. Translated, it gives CASSPQQNQETQYF.

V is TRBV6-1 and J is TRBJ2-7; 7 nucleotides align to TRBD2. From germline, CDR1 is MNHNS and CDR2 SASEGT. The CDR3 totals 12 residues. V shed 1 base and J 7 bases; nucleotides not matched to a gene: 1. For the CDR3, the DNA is TGTGCCAGCAGTGAAGGCGGGGGAGAGCAGTACTTC. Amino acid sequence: CASSEGGGEQYF.

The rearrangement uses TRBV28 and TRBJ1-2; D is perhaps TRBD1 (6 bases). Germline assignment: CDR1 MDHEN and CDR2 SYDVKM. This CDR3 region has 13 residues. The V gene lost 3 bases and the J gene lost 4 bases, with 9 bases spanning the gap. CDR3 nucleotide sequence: TGTGCCAGCAGTTTTAGGACAGCCTATGGCTACACCTTC. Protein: CASSFRTAYGYTF.

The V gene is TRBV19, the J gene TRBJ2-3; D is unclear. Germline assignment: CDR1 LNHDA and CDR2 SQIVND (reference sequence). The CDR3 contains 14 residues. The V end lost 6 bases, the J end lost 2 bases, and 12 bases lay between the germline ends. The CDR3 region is CASRQEGPTDTQYF. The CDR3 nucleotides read TGTGCCAGTAGGCAGGAAGGTCCCACAGATACGCAGTATTTT.

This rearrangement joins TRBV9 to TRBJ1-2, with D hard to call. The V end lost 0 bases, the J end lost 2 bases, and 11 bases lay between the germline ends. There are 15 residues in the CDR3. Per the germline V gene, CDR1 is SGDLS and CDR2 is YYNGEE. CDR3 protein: CASSVGLDGNYGYTF. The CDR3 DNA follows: TGTGCCAGCAGCGTAGGGTTGGACGGGAACTATGGCTACACCTTC.

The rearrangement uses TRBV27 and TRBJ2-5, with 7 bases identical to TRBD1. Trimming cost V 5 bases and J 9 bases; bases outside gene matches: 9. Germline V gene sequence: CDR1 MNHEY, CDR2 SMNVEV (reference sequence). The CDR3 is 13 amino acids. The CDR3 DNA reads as TGTGCCAGCAGTCTCGGACCCCAGGGGGCCCAGTACTTC. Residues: CASSLGPQGAQYF.

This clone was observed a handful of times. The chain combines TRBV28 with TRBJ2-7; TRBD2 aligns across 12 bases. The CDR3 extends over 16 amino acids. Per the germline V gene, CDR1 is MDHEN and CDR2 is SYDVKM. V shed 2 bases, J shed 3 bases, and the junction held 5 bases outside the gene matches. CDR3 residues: CASSLLAGGLVYEQYF. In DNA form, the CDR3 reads TGTGCCAGCAGTTTACTAGCGGGAGGGTTGGTCTACGAGCAGTACTTC.